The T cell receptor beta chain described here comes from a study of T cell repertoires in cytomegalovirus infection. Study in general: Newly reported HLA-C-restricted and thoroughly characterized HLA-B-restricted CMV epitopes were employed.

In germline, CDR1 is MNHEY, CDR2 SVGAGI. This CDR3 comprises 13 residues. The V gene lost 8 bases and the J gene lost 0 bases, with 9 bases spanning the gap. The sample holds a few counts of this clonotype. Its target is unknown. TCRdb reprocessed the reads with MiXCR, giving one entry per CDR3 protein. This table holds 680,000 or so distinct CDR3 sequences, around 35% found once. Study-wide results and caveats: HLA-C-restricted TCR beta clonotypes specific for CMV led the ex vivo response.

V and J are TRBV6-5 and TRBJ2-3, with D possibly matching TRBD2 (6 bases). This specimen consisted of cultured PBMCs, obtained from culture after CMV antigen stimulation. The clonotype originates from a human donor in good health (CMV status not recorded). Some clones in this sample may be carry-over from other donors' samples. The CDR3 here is CASGRTSTDTQYF. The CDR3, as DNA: TGTGCCAGCGGGAGGACTAGCACAGATACGCAGTATTTT.